This TCR beta chain stems from a study of cytomegalovirus exposure and HLA in healthy donors. Researchers ran the PCR with 60 Vbeta and 13 Jbeta primers. How the authors handled the data: Later reanalysis found around 84 million unique TCR beta chains, around 10 million of them shared. Here immunoSEQ multiplex PCR was the method, and the copy in TCRdb shows in-frame clones only, minus some. Clone size and V and J calls were adopted from that table, with D and trimming inferred from the DNA. The sample has about 180,000 clones, over 70% seen once; the top ten hold about 2.7%. As regards this clone: Antigen specificity is unknown.

Study-wide results and limits: Analyzed later, most CMV-associated TCR beta chains appeared HLA-restricted. Most subjects had HLA-A and HLA-B alleles reportedly predicted accurately by TCR beta sequences.

Trimming removed 6 bases at V and 6 bases at J, with 18 bases between. CDR3 length equals 14 residues. In germline, CDR1 is MNHNS, CDR2 SASEGT. Likely unrecorded immune exposures existed in these nominally healthy donors. The sequenced material came from PBMCs. The TCR comes from a male donor in good health and CMV-seronegative. The chain uses TRBV6-1 and TRBJ2-7, with D perhaps TRBD2 (7 bases). CDR3 DNA sequence: TGTGCCAGCAGCAGAGGGGGAGGGCCTGTCGAGCAGTACTTC. This encodes CASSRGGGPVEQYF.